This T cell receptor beta chain is from a study of PD-1 blockade in mismatch repair-deficient tumors. Findings and limits, study-wide: Rapid post-treatment expansion, then contraction, generally preceding radiologic response, marked tumor-resident clones.

This clone was found a few times. Its target is not known. The data were produced by immunoSEQ multiplex PCR, yet TCRdb's version contains in-frame clones alone and is incomplete. The table includes some 85,000 clones, around 80% detected once. V was pared by 3 bases and J by 4 bases, with 9 bases between. The CDR3 extends over 13 amino acids. Germline V CDR1 and CDR2: MGHDK, SYGVNS. The TCR-sequenced patients were three responders to pembrolizumab. The genes are TRBV25-1 and TRBJ1-2; D gene uncertain. The sample consisted of peripheral blood, taken 44 weeks after starting pembrolizumab. This sequence was found in an adult with mismatch repair-deficient cancer. CDR3 in amino acids: CASSEGFVYGYTF. Written as DNA, the CDR3 is TGTGCCAGCAGTGAGGGGTTTGTCTATGGCTACACCTTC.